The 21 T cell receptor beta chains reported below all come from one sample, sequenced in a study of T cells in Graves' hyperthyroidism and ophthalmopathy. It was RNA transcripts that yielded the amplified TCR beta CDR3 regions. The TCR CDR3 first-round RT-PCR relied on the HTBI primer set. TCRdb recomputed calls from the multiplex PCR reads with MiXCR, one row per CDR3 protein. The repertoire holds about 580,000 distinct CDR3 sequences, approximately 15% seen once, with 5.8% in the top ten. Source material: blood. The source is a woman younger than 45 with Graves' hyperthyroidism that later progressed to Graves' ophthalmopathy.

Of note for this clonotype: The junction departs from germline at one end; a sequencing error may be responsible. The rearrangement uses TRBV30 and TRBJ1-5; tentative D call: TRBD1 (5 bases). The CDR3 consists of 17 residues. CDR1 and CDR2 (germline): GTSNPN, SVGIG (reference sequence). CDR3 in DNA: TGTGCCTGGAGCCCCGGGAGACAGAGAAAAAGCAATCAGCCCCAGCGTTTT. It yields the protein CAWSPGRQRKSNQPQRF.

There are many counts of this clonotype. The rearrangement uses TRBV27 and TRBJ2-1, with unresolved D. This CDR3 has 14 amino acids. Trimming took off 6 bases at V and 1 base at J, with 10 bases between the two ends. CDR1 MNHEY and CDR2 SMNVEV come from the germline V gene (reference sequence). CDR3 DNA: TGTGCCAGCAGGACTGACGGTTCCTACAATGAGCAGTTCTTC. Its translation is CASRTDGSYNEQFF.

This clonotype came up many times. This chain joins TRBV28 and TRBJ1-1, with D possibly TRBD1 on 5 matching bases. V was clipped by 8 bases and J by 5 bases, with 15 bases between them. The germline V gene has CDR1 MDHEN and CDR2 SYDVKM. The CDR3 contains 13 residues. The CDR3 DNA follows: TGTGCCAGCCGGGGGGGTTTCAAAACTGAAGCTTTCTTT. It is translated as CASRGGFKTEAFF.

This clonotype has ten or more counts. V gene TRBV14 combines with J gene TRBJ2-5; a possible D gene is TRBD2 (5 bases). V lost 3 bases and J lost 5, with 13 bases in between. The CDR3 contains 14 residues. Germline V CDR1 and CDR2: SGHDN, FVKESK. DNA for the CDR3: TGTGCCAGCAGCCACCTAGGAGGCGAGGAGACCCAGTACTTC. Its translation: CASSHLGGEETQYF.

This clonotype was counted many times. The genes are TRBV12-3 or TRBV12-4 and TRBJ1-1; D unclear. The CDR3 contains 13 residues. Trimming removed 8 bases at V and 1 base at J, with 11 bases between. CDR3: CASSKSWNTEAFF. The CDR3 DNA sequence: TGTGCCAGCTCTAAATCTTGGAACACTGAAGCTTTCTTT.

The chain uses TRBV19 and TRBJ2-2, with D unclear. The germline V gene has CDR1 LNHDA and CDR2 SQIVND (reference sequence). The CDR3 is made up of 14 amino acids. Trimming pared 4 bases from V and 4 bases from J, leaving 10 bases between. CDR3 sequence reads: CASSSLGFTGELFF. In DNA, the CDR3 is TGTGCCAGTAGTAGTCTAGGCTTCACCGGGGAGCTGTTTTTT.

This clonotype was counted ten times or more. The chain couples TRBV27 to TRBJ2-3; D remains ambiguous. Trimming pared 8 bases from V and 1 base from J, leaving 22 bases between. Germline V gene lookup returns CDR1 MNHEY and CDR2 SMNVEV (reference sequence). There are 17 residues in the CDR3. The CDR3 sequence: CASGTLVAGFGTDTQYF. The CDR3 nucleotides read TGTGCCAGCGGCACGCTCGTAGCCGGATTCGGCACAGATACGCAGTATTTT.

This clonotype was found many times. The chain couples TRBV19 to TRBJ2-1, with D uncertain. Per the germline V gene, CDR1 is LNHDA and CDR2 is SQIVND (reference sequence). The CDR3 consists of 13 residues. The ends were cut back, 5 bases at V and 5 bases at J, with 10 bases in the middle. The CDR3 DNA reads as TGTGCCAGTAGTCCCTTCGGAGACAATGAGCAGTTCTTC. Protein product: CASSPFGDNEQFF. The entire variable domain, with the rest obtained from reference TRBV19 and TRBJ2-1, is as follows: DGGITQSPKYLFRKEGQNVTLSCEQNLNHDAMYWYRQDPGQGLRLIYYSQIVNDFQKGDIAEGYSVSREKKESFPLTVTSAQKNPTAFYLCASSPFGDNEQFFGPGTRLTVL.

This clonotype was picked up many times. This chain's CDR3 is CASSSTERTSGANVLTF. For the CDR3, the DNA is TGTGCCAGCAGCTCGACAGAGAGGACCTCTGGGGCCAACGTCCTGACTTTC. The chain is built from TRBV28 and TRBJ2-6; D may be TRBD1 (5 bases). The germline V gene encodes CDR1 MDHEN and CDR2 SYDVKM. The CDR3 is 17 amino acids. The V and J ends lost 6 bases and 0 bases respectively, with 15 bases between them.

This clonotype was picked up many times. The rearrangement uses TRBV7-9 and TRBJ2-2; weak D call: TRBD2 (6 bases). This CDR3 has 15 amino acids. Germline lookup yields CDR1 SEHNR and CDR2 FQNEAQ (reference sequence). The V end was cut by 7 bases, the J end by 5 bases, with 17 bases between. The chain's CDR3 is CASIPGAAGTGELFF. The CDR3 bases are TGTGCCAGCATCCCTGGAGCGGCGGGGACCGGGGAGCTGTTTTTT.

V usage is TRBV18 and J usage is TRBJ2-1; possibly TRBD1 for D (5 bases). Germline V gene data show CDR1 as KGHSH and CDR2 as LQKENI. Between the trimmed V and J ends, which lost 6 bases and 9 bases, there was a span of 12 bases. The CDR3 totals 12 residues. The CDR3 spells CASSSTVSEQFF. As DNA, the CDR3 is TGTGCCAGCTCGTCGACAGTCAGTGAGCAGTTCTTC.

This clonotype was observed at least ten times. The chain joins TRBV12-3 or TRBV12-4 to TRBJ1-1; 8 positions match TRBD1. V shed 7 bases, J shed 4 bases, and the junction held 5 bases outside the gene matches. The CDR3 runs to 13 residues. The CDR3 DNA reads as TGTGCCAGCACCCTACAGGGGGGCACTGAAGCTTTCTTT. This encodes CASTLQGGTEAFF.

This clonotype has more than one count but fewer than ten. The chain uses TRBV6-1 and TRBJ2-3; D may be TRBD1 (6 bases). Germline CDR1 is MNHNS and CDR2 is SASEGT. The CDR3 runs 14 residues. Trimming stripped 2 bases from V and 4 bases from J, with 10 bases between. CDR3 in amino acids: CASSERAGADTQYF. The CDR3, as DNA: TGTGCCAGCAGTGAAAGGGCAGGGGCAGATACGCAGTATTTT.

There are many counts of this clonotype. The chain employs TRBV12-3 or TRBV12-4 and TRBJ2-1; 9 nucleotides align to TRBD2. V lost 6 bases and J lost 10; bases outside the gene matches: 10. This CDR3 region has 14 residues. The DNA of the CDR3 is TGTGCCAGCAGGGCTAGCGGGACTATGGGGGAGCAGTTCTTC. It translates to CASRASGTMGEQFF.

This clonotype was detected only a few times. The V gene is TRBV28, the J gene TRBJ2-7, with 9 positions matching TRBD1. V was pared by 10 bases and J by 4 bases, with 11 bases of the junction left unmatched. CDR3 size: 14 residues. Germline assignment: CDR1 MDHEN and CDR2 SYDVKM. The CDR3 spells CATIPTGGRYEQYF. Here the CDR3 DNA reads TGTGCCACAATCCCGACAGGGGGGAGGTACGAGCAGTACTTC.

There are many counts of this clonotype. The rearrangement joins TRBV19 to TRBJ1-2; D is possibly TRBD1 (5 bases). Germline CDR1 reads LNHDA; CDR2 reads SQIVND (reference sequence). The CDR3 contains 13 residues. The germline V and J ends were trimmed by 6 bases and 4 bases, with 12 bases remaining between them. The CDR3 protein is CASRKGYTYGYTF. CDR3 nucleotides: TGTGCCAGTAGAAAGGGGTATACCTATGGCTACACCTTC.

Many counts were recorded for this clonotype. This chain joins TRBV11-2 and TRBJ2-3; a possible D gene is TRBD1 (5 bases). This CDR3 region has 14 residues. The V end was cut by 5 bases, the J end by 0 bases, with 9 bases between. Germline V gene lookup returns CDR1 SGHAT and CDR2 FQNNGV. DNA of the CDR3: TGTGCCAGCAGCGCGACAGAGAGCACAGATACGCAGTATTTT. The encoded protein is CASSATESTDTQYF.

This clonotype came up a few times. The chain joins TRBV28 to TRBJ2-7; TRBD2 might be the D (6 bases). The V gene's germline CDR1 is MDHEN and CDR2 SYDVKM. Trimming shortened V by 3 bases and J by 0 bases, and 18 bases separated the two germline ends. This CDR3 comprises 17 residues. CDR3 residues: CASSFPLIADSSYEQYF. In DNA, the CDR3 is TGTGCCAGCAGTTTCCCCCTCATAGCGGATAGCTCCTACGAGCAGTACTTC. Full variable domain (rest looked up from reference TRBV28 and TRBJ2-7): DVKVTQSSRYLVKRTGEKVFLECVQDMDHENMFWYRQDPGLGLRLIYFSYDVKMKEKGDIPEGYSVSREKKERFSLILESASTNQTSMYLCASSFPLIADSSYEQYFGPGTRLTVT.

This clonotype occurred many times. This chain joins TRBV29-1 and TRBJ2-3; 9 bases line up with TRBD2. The germline V gene encodes CDR1 SQVTM and CDR2 ANQGSEA. The CDR3 sequence is 16 residues long. V lost 5 bases and J lost 1; bases outside the gene matches: 10. CDR3 nucleotides: TGCAGCGTTCTCTCCGGCCGGACTAGCGGCACAGATACGCAGTATTTT. Protein: CSVLSGRTSGTDTQYF.

A few counts support this clonotype. V usage is TRBV5-1 and J usage is TRBJ2-1, with D maybe TRBD1 (5 bases). CDR3 length equals 14 residues. V was pared by 3 bases and J by 7 bases, with 14 bases between. The germline V gene has CDR1 SGHRS and CDR2 YFSETQ. CDR3 nucleotide sequence: TGCGCCAGCAGCTACCGTACCCCAGGGAATGAGCAGTTCTTC. Amino acids: CASSYRTPGNEQFF.

This chain uses TRBV18 with TRBJ2-7; D call uncertain. Per the germline V gene, CDR1 is KGHSH and CDR2 is LQKENI. The CDR3 is 16 amino acids. Trimming removed 4 bases at V and 0 bases at J, with 16 bases between. Here the CDR3 DNA reads TGTGCCAGCTCACGCACCGATCCCCCGGGCTCCTACGAGCAGTACTTC. Its protein is CASSRTDPPGSYEQYF.